This T cell receptor (beta chain) stems from a study of T cell responses to AZD1222 COVID-19 vaccine (dated by TCRdb to about 2021). About the full investigation: AZD1222 recipients whose second dose came at about 4 weeks and those whose second dose came at about 12 weeks were combined into one group, since spike-specific TCR depth and breadth did not differ between the two schedules. A total of under 250 trial participants underwent TCR sequencing, of whom about 200 had received two doses of AZD1222 and approximately 25 had received two doses of the MenACWY control vaccine. Trial participants were enrolled by age into 18-55, 56-69 and 70-plus year subgroups, with 148, 28 and 57 TCR-sequenced participants respectively.

General findings and caveats noted by the study authors: Participants were mostly white British and included more females than males, and it was suggested by the authors that clonal diversity may have been underestimated. No day 14 peak-response samples were available, so repertoires were characterized only after the peak T cell response. Conclusions about previously exposed vaccinees are limited, since just six AZD1222 recipients were seropositive for SARS-CoV-2 at baseline. Reportedly, close to half of the unique spike-specific TCRs recognized epitopes lying outside the regions that are mutated in the B.1.351 and B.1.1.7 variants. Spike-specific TCR breadth and depth rose significantly after two AZD1222 doses compared with day 0 and with MenACWY recipients. Vaccine-associated CD4 TCRs spanned the whole spike protein, with dominant responses in regions 160-218 and 743-854. The 56-69-year group was small, and its depth increase did not reach significance, likely because of low power.

The CDR3 regions of human TCRbeta chains were analyzed by immunosequencing. From the authors' description of their analysis: TCRs in the repertoires were matched against a reference library of SARS-CoV-2-specific TCRs that had been generated with the MIRA antigen-specificity platform. Breadth was defined as the fraction of unique TCRs that were SARS-CoV-2-associated, and depth was defined as the fraction of total T cells that were SARS-CoV-2-associated. Using the MIRA data, each spike-specific TCR was assigned both to the spike region to which the TCR was reactive and to a CD4 or CD8 class. Log10-transformed breadth and depth values were compared by one-way ANOVA with Sidak's multiple comparisons tests. The table comes from immuneACCESS by way of TCRdb, which keeps in-frame sequences with V and J called. Part of the clones is missing from these tables; in studies checked, under half for an unresolved V gene and the rest for unknown reasons. V and J calls and clone size follow that table, whereas D and trimming were derived from the DNA. The sample records nearly 90,000 clones, over 75% of which are singletons. The biggest ten clones account for approximately 6.3% of the sample.

Its CDR3 holds 13 amino acids, cysteine through phenylalanine. Only CDR3 DNA remains: 39 bases, in frame from the first base. Taken from the germline V gene, the CDR1 and CDR2 loops are MNHEY and SVGAGI. V gives up 6 bases and J gives up 3 bases, and the segment between their germline ends measures 9 bases. The meaning of the sample's time point label: baseline before first vaccination. Samples from vaccinated people were obtained from the UK trials COV001 and COV002, which included a single-blind randomized controlled phase 2/3 trial of AZD1222 (ChAdOx1 nCoV-19) in healthy adults. Trial participant PBMC samples were collected at day 0 and day 28 after the second dose for TCRbeta chain sequencing. Points on this clone: There is no known antigen for this receptor. It has no much larger one-base neighbor in the sample; base qualities were not kept.

This sequence originates from an adult in good health. The starting material was peripheral blood, obtained on day 0 of AZD1222 vaccination. The chain employs TRBV6-5 and TRBJ2-1; the D gene is perhaps TRBD1 or TRBD2, each of them matching over 6 bases. At the DNA level, the sequence is TGTGCCAGCAGAGGGGGACTCTACAATGAGCAGTTCTTC. Protein translation: CASRGGLYNEQFF.